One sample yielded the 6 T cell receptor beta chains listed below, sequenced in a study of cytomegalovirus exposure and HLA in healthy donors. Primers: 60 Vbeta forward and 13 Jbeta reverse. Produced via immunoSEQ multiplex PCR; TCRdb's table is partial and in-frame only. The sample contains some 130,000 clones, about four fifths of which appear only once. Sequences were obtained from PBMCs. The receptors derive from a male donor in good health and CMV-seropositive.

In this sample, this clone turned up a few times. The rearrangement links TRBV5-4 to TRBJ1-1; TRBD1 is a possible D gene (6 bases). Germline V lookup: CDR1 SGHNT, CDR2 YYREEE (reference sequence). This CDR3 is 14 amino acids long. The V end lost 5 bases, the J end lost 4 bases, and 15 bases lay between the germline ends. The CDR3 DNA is TGTGCCAGCAGTTCGAGGGGGTTAAGCACTGAAGCTTTCTTT. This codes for CASSSRGLSTEAFF. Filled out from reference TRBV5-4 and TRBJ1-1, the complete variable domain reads ETGVTQSPTHLIKTRGQQVTLRCSSQSGHNTVSWYQQALGQGPQFIFQYYREEENGRGNFPPRFSGLQFPNYSSELNVNALELDDSALYLCASSSRGLSTEAFFGQGTRLTVV.

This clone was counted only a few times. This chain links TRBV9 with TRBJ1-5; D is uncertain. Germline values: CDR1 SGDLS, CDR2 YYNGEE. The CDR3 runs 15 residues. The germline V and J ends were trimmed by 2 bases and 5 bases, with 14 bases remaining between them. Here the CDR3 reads CASSVAPSRDQPQHF. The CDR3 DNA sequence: TGTGCCAGCAGCGTGGCCCCCAGCCGGGATCAGCCCCAGCATTTT.

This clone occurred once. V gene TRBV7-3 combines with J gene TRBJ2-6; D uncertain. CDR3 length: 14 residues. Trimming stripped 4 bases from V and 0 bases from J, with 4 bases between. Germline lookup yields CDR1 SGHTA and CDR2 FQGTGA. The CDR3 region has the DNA TGTGCCAGCAGCTATTACTCTGGGGCCAACGTCCTGACTTTC. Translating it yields CASSYYSGANVLTF.

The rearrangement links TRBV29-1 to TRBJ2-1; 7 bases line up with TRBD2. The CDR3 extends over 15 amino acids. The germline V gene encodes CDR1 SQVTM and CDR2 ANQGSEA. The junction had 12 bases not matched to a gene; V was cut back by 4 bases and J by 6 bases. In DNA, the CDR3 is TGCAGCGTTGGATCGGGGCGGGAGCTCTCCAATGAGCAGTTCTTC. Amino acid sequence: CSVGSGRELSNEQFF.

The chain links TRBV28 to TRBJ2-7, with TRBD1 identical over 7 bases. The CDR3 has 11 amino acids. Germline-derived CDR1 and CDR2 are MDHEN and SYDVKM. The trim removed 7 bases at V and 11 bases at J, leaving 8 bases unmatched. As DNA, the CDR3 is TGTGCCAGCACCCAAAGGGGGCGAGAGTACTTC. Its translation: CASTQRGREYF.

The CDR3 region is CATSTRQTRRTQYF. The CDR3 bases are TGTGCCACCAGCACCCGACAGACTCGGCGGACCCAGTACTTC. The chain has TRBV15 and TRBJ2-5; possibly TRBD1 for D (5 bases). This CDR3 is 14 amino acids long. Germline V gene sequence: CDR1 LNHNV, CDR2 YYDKDF (reference sequence). Trimming removed 4 bases at V and 7 bases at J, with 16 bases between. The whole variable domain, filled in from reference TRBV15 and TRBJ2-5, reads DAMVIQNPRYQVTQFGKPVTLSCSQTLNHNVMYWYQQKSSQAPKLLFHYYDKDFNNEADTPDNFQSRRPNTSFCFLDIRSPGLGDTAMYLCATSTRQTRRTQYFGPGTRLLVL.